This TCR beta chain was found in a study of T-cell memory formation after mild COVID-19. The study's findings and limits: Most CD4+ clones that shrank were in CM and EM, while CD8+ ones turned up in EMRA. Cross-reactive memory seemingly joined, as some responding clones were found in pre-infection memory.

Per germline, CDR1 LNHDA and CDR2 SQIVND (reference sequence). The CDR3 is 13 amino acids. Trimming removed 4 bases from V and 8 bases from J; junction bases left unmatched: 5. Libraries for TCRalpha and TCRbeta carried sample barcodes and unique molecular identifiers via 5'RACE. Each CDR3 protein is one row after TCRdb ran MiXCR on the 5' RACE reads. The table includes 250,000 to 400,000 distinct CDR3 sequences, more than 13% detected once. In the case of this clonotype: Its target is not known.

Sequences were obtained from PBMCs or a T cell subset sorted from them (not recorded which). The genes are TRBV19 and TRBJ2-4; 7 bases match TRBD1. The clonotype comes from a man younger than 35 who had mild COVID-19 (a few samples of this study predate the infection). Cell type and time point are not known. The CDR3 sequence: CASSTTGTDIQYF. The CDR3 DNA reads TGTGCCAGTAGTACGACAGGGACGGACATTCAGTACTTC.